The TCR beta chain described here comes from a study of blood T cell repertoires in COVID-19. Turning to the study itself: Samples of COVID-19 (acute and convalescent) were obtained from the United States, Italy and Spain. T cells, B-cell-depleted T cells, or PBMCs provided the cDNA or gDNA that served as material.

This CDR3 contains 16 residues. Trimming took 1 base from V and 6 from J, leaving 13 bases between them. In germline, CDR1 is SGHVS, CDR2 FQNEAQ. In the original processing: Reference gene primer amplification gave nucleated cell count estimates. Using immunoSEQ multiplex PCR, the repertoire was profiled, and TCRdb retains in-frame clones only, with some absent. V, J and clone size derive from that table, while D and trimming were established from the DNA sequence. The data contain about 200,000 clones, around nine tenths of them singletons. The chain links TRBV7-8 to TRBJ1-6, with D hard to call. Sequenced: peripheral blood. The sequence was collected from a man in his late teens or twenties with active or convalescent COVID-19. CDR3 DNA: TGTGCCAGCAGCTTAGGTATTATGGGAGTTAATTCACCCCTCCACTTT. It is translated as CASSLGIMGVNSPLHF.